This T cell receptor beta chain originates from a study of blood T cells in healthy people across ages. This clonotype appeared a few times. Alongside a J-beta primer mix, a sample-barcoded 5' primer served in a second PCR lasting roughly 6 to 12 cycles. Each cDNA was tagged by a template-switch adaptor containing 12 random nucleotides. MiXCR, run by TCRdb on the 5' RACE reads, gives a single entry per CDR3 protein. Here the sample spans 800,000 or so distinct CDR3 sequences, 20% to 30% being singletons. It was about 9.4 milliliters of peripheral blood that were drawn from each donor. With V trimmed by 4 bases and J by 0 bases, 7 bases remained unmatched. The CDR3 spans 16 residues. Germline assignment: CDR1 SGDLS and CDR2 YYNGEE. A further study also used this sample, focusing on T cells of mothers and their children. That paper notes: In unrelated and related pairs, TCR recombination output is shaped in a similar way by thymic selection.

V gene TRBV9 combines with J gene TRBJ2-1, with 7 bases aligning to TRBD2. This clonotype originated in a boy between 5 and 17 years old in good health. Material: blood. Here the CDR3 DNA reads TGTGCCAGCAGCCCCTACCCGGGGGGCTCCTACAATGAGCAGTTCTTC. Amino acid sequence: CASSPYPGGSYNEQFF.